The 4 T cell receptor beta chains below were found in one sample sequenced in a study of blood T cells in healthy people across ages. Next came a second PCR, run for about 7 to 12 cycles, which used a sample-barcoded 5' primer along with a J-beta primer mix. MiXCR, applied by TCRdb to the 5' RACE reads, yields one record per CDR3 protein. The table records around 1,900,000 distinct CDR3 sequences, 35% to 50% of them present only once. The material sequenced was blood. The receptors here all came from a human donor in good health.

V usage is TRBV4-1 and J usage is TRBJ1-4, with D possibly TRBD1 on 5 matching bases. V dropped 4 bases and J dropped 4 bases, with 16 bases sitting between them. The CDR3 is 16 residues long. From germline, CDR1 is MGHRA and CDR2 YSYEKL. Written as DNA, the CDR3 is TGCGCCAGCAGCCGAGACCCGGACACCTATAATGAAAAACTGTTTTTT. Translated, it gives CASSRDPDTYNEKLFF.

The V gene is TRBV24-1, the J gene TRBJ2-1; TRBD1 matches 7 bases. V dropped 4 bases and J dropped 7; count of bases not matched to a gene: 12. The CDR3 is 16 amino acids. The germline V gene has CDR1 KGHDR and CDR2 SFDVKD. The CDR3 coding sequence is TGTGCCACCAGTGACCCGACAGGGTTTCGAACAAATGAGCAGTTCTTC. Translation: CATSDPTGFRTNEQFF.

This clonotype was seen more than once but under ten times. This chain connects TRBV15 to TRBJ1-4; no definite D call. The CDR3 runs to 14 residues. V lost 5 bases, J lost 8 bases, and 15 bases lay in between. CDR1 LNHNV and CDR2 YYDKDF come from the germline V gene (reference sequence). CDR3: CATSGAIELEKLFF. The CDR3 region has the DNA TGTGCCACCAGCGGAGCCATAGAATTAGAAAAACTGTTTTTT. Full variable domain (remainder filled in from reference TRBV15 and TRBJ1-4): DAMVIQNPRYQVTQFGKPVTLSCSQTLNHNVMYWYQQKSSQAPKLLFHYYDKDFNNEADTPDNFQSRRPNTSFCFLDIRSPGLGDTAMYLCATSGAIELEKLFFGSGTQLSVL.

This chain connects TRBV13 to TRBJ2-7; 9 nucleotides align to TRBD1. CDR1 and CDR2 (germline): PRHDT, FYEKMQ (reference sequence). The CDR3 runs 15 residues. V gave up 5 bases and J gave up 4 bases; unmatched junction bases: 9. CDR3 in DNA: TGTGCCAGCAGCAGTTGGGGACAGGGAACTTACGAGCAGTACTTC. Amino acid sequence: CASSSWGQGTYEQYF.